Listed below are T cell receptor beta chains from one sample, sequenced in a study of blood T cell dynamics during melanoma immunotherapy. Repertoires were generated with immunoSEQ multiplex PCR, while TCRdb's copy carries only in-frame clones and drops some. The sample yields 15,000 or so clones, approximately 90% seen once. The material sequenced was blood, taken from a patient treated with checkpoint blockade. The receptor source for this set is a human donor with melanoma. The CDR3 runs from the conserved cysteine through the conserved F or W. Fields, in order: D gene, J gene, clone size, V gene, CDR3 protein, CDR3 DNA. D genes are given only for firm matches. Size values are once, few and many counts, or a class for expanded clones, and some rows have none.

>TRBD1|TRBJ2-3|-|TRBV6-4
CASSRTGGYSSDTQYF
TGTGCCAGCAGTCGGACAGGGGGCTACTCTTCAGATACGCAGTATTTT
>TRBD2|TRBJ2-1|-|TRBV19
CASRGGASYNEQFF
TGTGCCAGTCGCGGGGGGGCATCTTACAATGAGCAGTTCTTC
>-|TRBJ2-6|-|TRBV19
CASSSFRKSQSRANVLTF
TGTGCCAGTAGTAGTTTTCGCAAATCACAAAGTCGGGCCAACGTCCTGACTTTC
>TRBD2|TRBJ2-2|-|TRBV11-3
CASSRTGTSVRGELFF
TGTGCCAGCAGCCGTACCGGGACTAGCGTTCGGGGGGAGCTGTTTTTT
>-|TRBJ2-5|-|TRBV11-3
CASSLGQGNQETQYF
TGTGCCAGCAGCTTAGGCCAGGGGAACCAAGAGACCCAGTACTTC
>-|TRBJ1-2|-|TRBV7-8
CASSSSAKYGYTF
TGTGCCAGCAGCTCTTCAGCGAAGTATGGCTACACCTTC
>TRBD1|TRBJ1-3|once|TRBV25-1
CASSETGRGNTIYF
TGTGCCAGCAGTGAGACAGGGCGAGGAAACACCATATATTTT
>-|TRBJ2-7|-|TRBV15
CATSRDKGELLSYEQYF
TGTGCCACCAGCAGAGATAAAGGAGAACTCCTCTCCTACGAGCAGTACTTC
>TRBD1|TRBJ2-2|-|TRBV7-9
CASSLGQGNTGELFF
TGTGCCAGCAGCCTTGGACAGGGGAACACCGGGGAGCTGTTTTTT
>-|TRBJ1-2|-|TRBV10-3
CAISELAGYYGYTF
TGTGCCATCAGTGAGTTGGCCGGTTACTATGGCTACACCTTC
>-|TRBJ2-2|-|TRBV4-1
CASSQAGTFGGELFF
TGCGCCAGCAGCCAGGCGGGCACTTTCGGCGGGGAGCTGTTTTTT
>-|TRBJ1-3|-|TRBV5-1
CASSLALGGMDTIYF
TGCGCCAGCAGCTTGGCCTTAGGGGGAATGGACACCATATATTTT
>-|TRBJ1-2|-|TRBV30
CAWRRMEGYGYTF
TGTGCCTGGAGAAGGATGGAGGGCTATGGCTACACCTTC
>TRBD2|TRBJ2-7|-|TRBV28
CASSIISTASGGEQYF
TGTGCCAGCAGTATAATATCGACAGCCTCGGGGGGAGAGCAGTACTTC
>-|TRBJ1-5|-|TRBV6-1
CASKPGGNQPQHF
TGTGCCAGCAAACCGGGAGGCAATCAGCCCCAGCATTTT
>-|TRBJ2-7|-|TRBV10-3
CAINTGTSITYEQYF
TGTGCCATCAATACCGGGACATCCATTACCTACGAGCAGTACTTC
>-|TRBJ1-2|-|TRBV18
CASSPPVGGYTF
TGTGCCAGCTCACCACCCGTTGGGGGCTACACCTTC
>TRBD1|TRBJ1-2|-|TRBV5-1
CASSLGTGSGYTF
TGCGCCAGCAGCTTGGGGACAGGATCTGGCTACACCTTC
>TRBD2|TRBJ2-1|once|TRBV7-2
CASTLRSGRAGNEQFF
TGTGCCAGCACCCTTCGTAGCGGGAGGGCCGGGAATGAGCAGTTCTTC
>-|TRBJ2-1|once|TRBV4-1
CASSQAVDEQFF
TGCGCCAGCAGCCAAGCCGTAGATGAGCAGTTCTTC
>-|TRBJ2-6|-|TRBV6-5
CASSYGSGANVLTF
TGTGCCAGCAGTTACGGTTCTGGGGCCAACGTCCTGACTTTC
>-|TRBJ1-2|once|TRBV14
CASSPWADYYGYTF
TGTGCCAGCAGCCCCTGGGCGGACTACTATGGCTACACCTTC
>-|TRBJ2-7|once|TRBV9
CASSVGSRGYEQYF
TGTGCCAGCAGCGTAGGGTCCCGGGGGTACGAGCAGTACTTC
>-|TRBJ1-6|few|TRBV5-4
CASSPPGGSPLHF
TGTGCCAGCAGTCCTCCCGGGGGATCACCCCTCCACTTT
>TRBD2|TRBJ2-5|-|TRBV6-1
CASSEFGLAGGYYQETRYF
TGTGCCAGCAGTGAGTTCGGGTTAGCGGGAGGCTATTACCAAGAGACCCGGTACTTC
>-|TRBJ2-7|-|TRBV21-1
CASSKVTSGGSYEQYF
TGTGCCAGCAGCAAAGTTACTAGCGGGGGTTCCTACGAGCAGTACTTC
>TRBD2|TRBJ2-3|-|TRBV6-1
CASSDRGVSTDTQYF
TGTGCCAGCAGTGATCGGGGGGTCAGTACAGATACGCAGTATTTT
>-|TRBJ2-3|-|TRBV5-6
CASSPIREEGADTQYF
TGTGCCAGCAGTCCCATCCGGGAGGAGGGGGCAGATACGCAGTATTTT
>-|TRBJ1-1|-|TRBV15
CATSRDRGTEAFF
TGTGCCACCAGCAGAGACCGAGGGACTGAAGCTTTCTTT
>TRBD2|TRBJ2-2|-|TRBV5-5
CASSVTSGETGELFF
TGTGCCAGCAGCGTAACTAGCGGGGAAACCGGGGAGCTGTTTTTT
>TRBD1|TRBJ1-1|-|TRBV27
CASSFLGQGLNTEAFF
TGTGCCAGCAGTTTCCTGGGACAGGGCCTGAACACTGAAGCTTTCTTT
>-|TRBJ1-1|-|TRBV7-9
CASSLFGSSTEAFF
TGTGCCAGCAGCCTCTTTGGGTCGAGCACTGAAGCTTTCTTT
>-|TRBJ2-7|once|TRBV28
CASSPGDQFIYEQYF
TGTGCCAGCAGTCCCGGGGACCAATTTATCTACGAGCAGTACTTC
>-|TRBJ2-5|-|TRBV27
CASSSTPGLQETQYF
TGTGCCAGCAGTTCAACCCCCGGATTACAAGAGACCCAGTACTTC
>TRBD2|TRBJ2-5|-|TRBV7-9
CASSLRLAGETQYF
TGTGCCAGCAGCTTGAGGCTAGCGGGAGAGACCCAGTACTTC
>-|TRBJ1-2|-|TRBV2
CASRQGRNGGYTF
TGTGCCAGCCGCCAGGGGCGAAATGGTGGCTACACCTTC
>TRBD1|TRBJ2-3|-|TRBV5-6
CASSATGGLDTQYF
TGTGCCAGCAGCGCGACAGGGGGTCTGGATACGCAGTATTTT
>TRBD1|TRBJ1-4|-|TRBV6-5
CASSYAGGGEKLFF
TGTGCCAGCAGTTACGCAGGGGGAGGTGAAAAACTGTTTTTT
>-|TRBJ2-7|few|TRBV5-4
CASSLDGIYEQYF
TGTGCCAGCAGCTTGGACGGTATCTACGAGCAGTACTTC
>-|TRBJ2-7|-|TRBV29-1
CSVRKPGLAEQYF
TGCAGCGTCCGAAAGCCGGGACTGGCCGAGCAGTACTTC
>TRBD2|TRBJ2-5|-|TRBV29-1
CSLQREGETQYF
TGCAGCCTCCAGCGGGAGGGTGAGACCCAGTACTTC
>TRBD2|TRBJ2-5|-|TRBV9
CASSVAPLAGGVETQYF
TGTGCCAGCAGCGTAGCACCCCTAGCGGGGGGGGTGGAGACCCAGTACTTC
>-|TRBJ1-5|-|TRBV27
CASRLDRNSNQPQHF
TGTGCCAGCAGACTTGACAGAAATAGCAATCAGCCCCAGCATTTT
>TRBD1|TRBJ2-2|-|TRBV10-1
CASSGGGQGKTGELFF
TGCGCCAGCAGTGGTGGAGGACAGGGGAAAACCGGGGAGCTGTTTTTT
>-|TRBJ2-7|-|TRBV11-2
CASSQHQGISYEQYF
TGTGCCAGCAGCCAGCACCAGGGGATCTCCTACGAGCAGTACTTC
>TRBD1|TRBJ1-4|-|TRBV18
CASSRRTGGEKLFF
TGTGCCAGCTCCCGCCGGACAGGAGGGGAAAAACTGTTTTTT
>-|TRBJ2-7|-|TRBV7-3
CASSLGGSGVYEQYF
TGTGCCAGCAGCTTAGGGGGCAGCGGGGTCTACGAGCAGTACTTC
>-|TRBJ1-6|-|TRBV27
CASSTPGGYNSPLHF
TGTGCCAGCAGTACCCCCGGAGGCTATAATTCACCCCTCCACTTT
>-|TRBJ2-1|-|TRBV9
CASSVADSSYNEQFF
TGTGCCAGCAGCGTAGCGGACAGTTCCTACAATGAGCAGTTCTTC
>-|TRBJ2-7|-|TRBV6-5
CASRPGTPPYEQYF
TGTGCCAGCAGACCCGGGACCCCACCCTACGAGCAGTACTTC
>-|TRBJ1-3|-|TRBV27
CASRPIQGLGNTIYF
TGTGCCAGCAGGCCTATTCAGGGACTCGGAAACACCATATATTTT
>TRBD1|TRBJ2-7|once|TRBV5-1
CASSLARTGGLTYEQYF
TGCGCCAGCAGCTTGGCCCGGACAGGCGGTTTAACCTACGAGCAGTACTTC
>-|TRBJ2-7|-|TRBV7-8
CASSLARGDEQYF
TGTGCCAGCAGCTTAGCGAGGGGGGACGAGCAGTACTTC
>TRBD1|TRBJ1-5|-|TRBV6-1
CASSGGTGFQPQHF
TGTGCCAGCAGTGGGGGGACAGGGTTCCAGCCCCAGCATTTT